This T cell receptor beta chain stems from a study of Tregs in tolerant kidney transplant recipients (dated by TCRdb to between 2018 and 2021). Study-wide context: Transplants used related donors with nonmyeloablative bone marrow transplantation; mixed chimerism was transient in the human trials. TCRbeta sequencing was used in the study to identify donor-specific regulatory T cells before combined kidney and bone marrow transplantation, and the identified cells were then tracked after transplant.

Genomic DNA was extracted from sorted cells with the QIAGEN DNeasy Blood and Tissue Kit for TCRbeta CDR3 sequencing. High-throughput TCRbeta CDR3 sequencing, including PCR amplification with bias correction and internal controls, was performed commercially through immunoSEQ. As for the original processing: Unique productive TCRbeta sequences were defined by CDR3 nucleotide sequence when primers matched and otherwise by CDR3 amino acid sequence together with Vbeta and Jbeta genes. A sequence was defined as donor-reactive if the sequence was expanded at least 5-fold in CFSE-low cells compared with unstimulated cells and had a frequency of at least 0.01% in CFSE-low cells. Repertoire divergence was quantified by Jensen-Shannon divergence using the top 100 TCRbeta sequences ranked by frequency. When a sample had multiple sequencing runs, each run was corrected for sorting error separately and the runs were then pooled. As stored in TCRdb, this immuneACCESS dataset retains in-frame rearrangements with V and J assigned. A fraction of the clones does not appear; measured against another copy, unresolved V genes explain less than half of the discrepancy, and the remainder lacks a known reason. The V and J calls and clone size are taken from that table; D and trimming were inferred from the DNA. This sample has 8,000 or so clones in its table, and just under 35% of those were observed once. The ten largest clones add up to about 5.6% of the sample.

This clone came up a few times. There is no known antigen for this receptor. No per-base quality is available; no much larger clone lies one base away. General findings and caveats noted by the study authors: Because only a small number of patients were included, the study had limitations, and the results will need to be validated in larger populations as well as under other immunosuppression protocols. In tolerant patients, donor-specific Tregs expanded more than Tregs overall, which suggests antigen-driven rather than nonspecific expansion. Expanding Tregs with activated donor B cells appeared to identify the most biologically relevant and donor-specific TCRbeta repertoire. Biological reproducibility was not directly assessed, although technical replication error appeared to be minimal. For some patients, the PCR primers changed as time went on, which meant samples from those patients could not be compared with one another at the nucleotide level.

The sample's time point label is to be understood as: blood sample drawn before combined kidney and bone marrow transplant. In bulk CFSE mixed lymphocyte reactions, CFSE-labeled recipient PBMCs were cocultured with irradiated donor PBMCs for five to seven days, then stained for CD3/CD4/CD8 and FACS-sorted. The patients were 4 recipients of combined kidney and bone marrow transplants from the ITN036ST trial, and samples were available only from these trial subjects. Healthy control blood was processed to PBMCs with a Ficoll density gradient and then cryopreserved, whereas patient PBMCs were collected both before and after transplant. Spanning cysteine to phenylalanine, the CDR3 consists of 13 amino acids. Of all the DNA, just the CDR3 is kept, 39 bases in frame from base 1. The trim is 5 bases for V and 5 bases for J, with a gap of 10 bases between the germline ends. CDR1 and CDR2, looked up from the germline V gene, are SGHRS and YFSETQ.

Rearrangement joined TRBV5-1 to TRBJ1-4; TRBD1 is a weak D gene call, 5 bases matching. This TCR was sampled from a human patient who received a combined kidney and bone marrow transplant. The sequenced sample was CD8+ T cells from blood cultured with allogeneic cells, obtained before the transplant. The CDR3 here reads CASRQAENEKLFF. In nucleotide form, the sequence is TGCGCCAGCAGACAGGCCGAGAATGAAAAACTGTTTTTT.